A single sample gave rise to the 9 T cell receptor beta chains below, sequenced in a study of blood T cell repertoires in COVID-19. TCRdb's table, derived via immunoSEQ multiplex PCR, lists solely in-frame clones and lacks some. Found here are 290,000 or so clones, over 75% of them singletons; the top ten hold 1.1%. The specimen was PBMCs or T cells enriched from blood (not recorded which). Every receptor here comes from a young woman who had recovered from COVID-19.

The chain uses TRBV5-4 and TRBJ1-2, with 10 bases fitting TRBD1. The CDR3 contains 14 residues. Trimming took 1 base from V and 5 from J; bases not matched to a gene: 2. Germline V gene sequence: CDR1 SGHNT, CDR2 YYREEE (reference sequence). In DNA form, the CDR3 reads TGTGCCAGCAGCTTGCGGACAGGGGGTTATGGCTACACCTTC. It encodes CASSLRTGGYGYTF. The variable domain in full, completed from reference TRBV5-4 and TRBJ1-2, reads ETGVTQSPTHLIKTRGQQVTLRCSSQSGHNTVSWYQQALGQGPQFIFQYYREEENGRGNFPPRFSGLQFPNYSSELNVNALELDDSALYLCASSLRTGGYGYTFGSGTRLTVV.

This chain connects TRBV4-3 to TRBJ2-1, with D possibly matching TRBD1 (6 bases). V lost 1 base, J lost 2 bases, and 18 bases lay in between. From germline, CDR1 is LGHNA and CDR2 YSLEER. The CDR3 loop spans 18 amino acids. As DNA, the CDR3 is TGCGCCAGCAGCCAAGGGCCCCTCCGGACAGCTACCTACAATGAGCAGTTCTTC. Its translation: CASSQGPLRTATYNEQFF.

This chain joins TRBV21-1 and TRBJ2-1; the DNA was not used to check the table's D call, TRBD2. TRBV21-1 is described as a pseudogene. The length of the CDR3 is 18 residues. Here the CDR3 DNA reads TGTGCCAGCAGCAAAGCTTGGGCGGGACTAGCGGGTAGTAATGAGCAGTTCTTC. Protein: CASSKAWAGLAGSNEQFF.

Here the CDR3 reads CASSKQGNPGNTIYF. The CDR3 nucleotides read TGTGCCAGCAGCAAACAGGGGAATCCTGGAAACACCATATATTTT. This chain links TRBV9 with TRBJ1-3; 7 bases are a match to TRBD1. Germline V gene lookup returns CDR1 SGDLS and CDR2 YYNGEE. CDR3 size: 15 residues. Trimming took 4 bases from V and 2 from J; bases not matched to a gene: 6.

The V call is TRBV5-1, the J call TRBJ2-7; D remains ambiguous. V was trimmed by 1 base and J by 2 bases, leaving 10 bases between them. CDR1 and CDR2 (germline): SGHRS, YFSETQ. This CDR3 comprises 14 residues. The CDR3 spells CASSLSELPYEQYF. CDR3 nucleotide sequence: TGCGCCAGCAGCTTGAGTGAACTACCCTACGAGCAGTACTTC.

The chain has TRBV3-1 (or the pseudogene TRBV3-2) and TRBJ2-3; 8 positions agree with TRBD1. Germline V gene sequence: CDR1 LGHDT, CDR2 YNNKEL (reference sequence). V gave up 4 bases and J gave up 5 bases; unmatched junction bases: 5. This CDR3 spans 14 amino acids. This CDR3 reads CASSLFTGGDTQYF. CDR3 nucleotides: TGTGCCAGCAGCCTTTTTACAGGGGGAGATACGCAGTATTTT.

A single count supports this clone. The chain links TRBV6-1 to TRBJ2-1; 12 nucleotides line up with TRBD2. V shed 4 bases and J 4 bases; nucleotides not matched to a gene: 5. Germline loops: CDR1 MNHNS, CDR2 SASEGT. The CDR3 loop spans 16 amino acids. As DNA, the CDR3 is TGTGCCAGCAGTGTTGGACTAGCGGGACATTACAATGAGCAGTTCTTC. Amino acid sequence: CASSVGLAGHYNEQFF.

This chain joins TRBV6-2 or TRBV6-3 and TRBJ2-1; TRBD1 is a possible D gene (6 bases). The germline V gene encodes CDR1 MNHEY and CDR2 SVGEGT. The CDR3 contains 15 residues. Trimming left V 2 bases short and J 7 bases short, with 15 bases between. The DNA for the CDR3 is TGTGCCAGCAGTTACCCCAGGGGTGGGCGGAATGAGCAGTTCTTC. Residues: CASSYPRGGRNEQFF.

The J gene is TRBJ2-3, the V gene TRBV29-1, with TRBD1 identical over 9 bases. CDR1 is SQVTM, CDR2 ANQGSEA, per germline. J was trimmed by 3 bases and V by 3 bases; bases with no gene match: 4. The CDR3 is made up of 14 amino acids. The CDR3 loop reads CSVERQGETDTQYF. CDR3 DNA: TGCAGCGTTGAGAGACAGGGGGAAACAGATACGCAGTATTTT.